This T cell receptor beta chain was identified in a study of blood T cells in healthy people across ages. On the study more broadly: Roughly one uniquely barcoded beta molecule per two T cells was captured.

About 10 milliliters of peripheral blood were drawn from each donor into EDTA-treated tubes. Using a J-beta primer mix together with a sample-barcoded 5' primer, a second PCR was run for about 6 to 11 cycles. TCRdb passed the 5' RACE reads through MiXCR, listing each CDR3 protein once. Altogether 780,000 or so distinct CDR3 sequences are present, about 55% being singletons, with the ten largest covering roughly 37%. V shed 6 bases and J 11 bases; nucleotides not matched to a gene: 8. The CDR3 is 11 residues long. The germline V gene encodes CDR1 DFQATT and CDR2 SNEGSKA (reference sequence). With respect to this clonotype: Its antigen is undetermined.

Study observations and caveats: Since the PBMCs were unsorted, naive and antigen-experienced cells could not be conclusively compared.

The receptor was isolated from a man of 80 years or more in good health. The chain has TRBV20-1 and TRBJ2-5; 8 nucleotides match TRBD2. The sequencing input was blood. The CDR3 sequence is CSARGGREQYF. In DNA form, the CDR3 reads TGCAGTGCCCGGGGGGGGAGAGAGCAGTACTTC.